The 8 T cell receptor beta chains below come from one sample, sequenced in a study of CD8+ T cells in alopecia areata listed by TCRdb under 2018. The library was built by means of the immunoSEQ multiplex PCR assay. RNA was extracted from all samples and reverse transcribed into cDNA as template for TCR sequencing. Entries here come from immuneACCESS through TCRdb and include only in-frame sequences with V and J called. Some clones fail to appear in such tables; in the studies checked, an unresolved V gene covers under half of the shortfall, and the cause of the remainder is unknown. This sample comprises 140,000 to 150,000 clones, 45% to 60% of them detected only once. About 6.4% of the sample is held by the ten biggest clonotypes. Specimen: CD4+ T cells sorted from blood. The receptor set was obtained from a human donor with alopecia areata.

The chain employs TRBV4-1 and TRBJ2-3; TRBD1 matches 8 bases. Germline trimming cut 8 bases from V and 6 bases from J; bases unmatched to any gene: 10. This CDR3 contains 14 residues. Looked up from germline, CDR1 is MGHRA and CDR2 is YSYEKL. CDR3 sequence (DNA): TGCGCCAGCCGAGGACAGGGTAGTGTGGATACGCAGTATTTT. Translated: CASRGQGSVDTQYF.

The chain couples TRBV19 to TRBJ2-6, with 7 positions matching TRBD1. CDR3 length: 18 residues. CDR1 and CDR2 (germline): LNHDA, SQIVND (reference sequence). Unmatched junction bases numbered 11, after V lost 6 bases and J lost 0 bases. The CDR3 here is CASSKFTGTASGANVLTF. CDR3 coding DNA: TGTGCCAGTAGCAAATTTACCGGGACAGCCTCTGGGGCCAACGTCCTGACTTTC.

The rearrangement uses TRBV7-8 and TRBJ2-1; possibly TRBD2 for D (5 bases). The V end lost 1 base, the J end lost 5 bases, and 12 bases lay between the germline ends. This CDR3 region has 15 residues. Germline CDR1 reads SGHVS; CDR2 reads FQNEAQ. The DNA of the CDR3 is TGTGCCAGCAGCTTAGTTCGACTACCCAACAATGAGCAGTTCTTC. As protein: CASSLVRLPNNEQFF. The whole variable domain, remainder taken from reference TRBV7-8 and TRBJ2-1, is GAGVSQSPRYKVAKRGQDVALRCDPISGHVSLFWYQQALGQGPEFLTYFQNEAQLDKSGLPSDRFFAERPEGSVSTLKIQRTQQEDSAVYLCASSLVRLPNNEQFFGPGTRLTVL.

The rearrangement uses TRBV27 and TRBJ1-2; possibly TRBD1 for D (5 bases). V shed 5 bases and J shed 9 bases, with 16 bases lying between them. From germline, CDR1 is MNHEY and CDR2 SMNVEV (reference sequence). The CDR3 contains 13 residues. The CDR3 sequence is CASSGHRSSSYTF. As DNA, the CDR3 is TGTGCCAGCAGTGGGCACAGGTCATCAAGCTACACCTTC.

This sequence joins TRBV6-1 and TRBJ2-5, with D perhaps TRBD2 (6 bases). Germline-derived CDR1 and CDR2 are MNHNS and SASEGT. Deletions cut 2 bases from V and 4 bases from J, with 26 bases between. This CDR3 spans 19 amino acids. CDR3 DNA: TGTGCCAGCAGTGAAAAGCCCTCCGGGGAGGTAGGAGGAAGAGAGACCCAGTACTTC. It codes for CASSEKPSGEVGGRETQYF.

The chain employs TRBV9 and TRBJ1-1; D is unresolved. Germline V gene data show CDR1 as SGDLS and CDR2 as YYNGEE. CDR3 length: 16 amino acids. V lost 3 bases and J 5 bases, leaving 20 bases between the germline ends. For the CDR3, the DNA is TGTGCCAGCAGCGAAACTCTTCGGCAGGCGTGTACTGAAGCTTTCTTT. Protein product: CASSETLRQACTEAFF.

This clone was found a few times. The CDR3 spells CATSWQGAADIQYF. The CDR3 nucleotides read TGTGCCACCAGTTGGCAGGGGGCGGCGGACATTCAGTACTTC. The chain links TRBV15 to TRBJ2-4; 8 bases match TRBD1. The germline V gene encodes CDR1 LNHNV and CDR2 YYDKDF (reference sequence). The length of the CDR3 is 14 residues. V gave up 6 bases and J gave up 8 bases; unmatched junction bases: 9.

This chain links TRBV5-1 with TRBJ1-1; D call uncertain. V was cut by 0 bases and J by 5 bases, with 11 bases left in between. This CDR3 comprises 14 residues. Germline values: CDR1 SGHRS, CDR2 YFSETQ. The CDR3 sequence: CASSLAFSLTEAFF. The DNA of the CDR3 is TGCGCCAGCAGCTTGGCCTTCAGTCTTACTGAAGCTTTCTTT. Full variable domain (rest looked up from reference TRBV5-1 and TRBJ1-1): KAGVTQTPRYLIKTRGQQVTLSCSPISGHRSVSWYQQTPGQGLQFLFEYFSETQRNKGNFPGRFSGRQFSNSRSEMNVSTLELGDSALYLCASSLAFSLTEAFFGQGTRLTVV.